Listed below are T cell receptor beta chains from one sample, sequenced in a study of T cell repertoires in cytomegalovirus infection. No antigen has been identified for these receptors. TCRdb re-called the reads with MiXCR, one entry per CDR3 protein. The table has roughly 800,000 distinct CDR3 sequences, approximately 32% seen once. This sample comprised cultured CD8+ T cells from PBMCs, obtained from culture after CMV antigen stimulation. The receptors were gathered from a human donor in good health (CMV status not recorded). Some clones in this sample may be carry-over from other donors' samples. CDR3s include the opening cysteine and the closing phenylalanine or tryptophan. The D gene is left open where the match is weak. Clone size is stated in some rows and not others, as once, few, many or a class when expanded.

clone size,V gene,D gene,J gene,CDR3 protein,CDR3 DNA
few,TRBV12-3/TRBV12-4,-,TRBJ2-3,CASSFKGDLRLSTDTQYF,TGTGCCAGCAGTTTTAAGGGGGATTTAAGACTGAGCACAGATACGCAGTATTTT
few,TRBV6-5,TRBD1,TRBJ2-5,CASSSGQGVQETQYF,TGTGCCAGCAGTTCCGGACAGGGCGTTCAAGAGACCCAGTACTTC
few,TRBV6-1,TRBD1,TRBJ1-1,CASRRGSGQEAFF,TGTGCCAGCAGAAGGGGTTCGGGACAGGAAGCTTTCTTT
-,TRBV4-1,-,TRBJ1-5,CASSQEMGYQPQHF,TGCGCCAGCAGCCAAGAAATGGGGTATCAGCCCCAGCATTTT
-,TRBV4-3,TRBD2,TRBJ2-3,CASSQGASGVGDTQYF,TGCGCCAGCAGCCAAGGGGCTAGCGGGGTGGGGGATACGCAGTATTTT
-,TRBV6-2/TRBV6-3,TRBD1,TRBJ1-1,CASSEGQPEAFF,TGTGCCAGCAGTGAGGGACAGCCAGAAGCTTTCTTT
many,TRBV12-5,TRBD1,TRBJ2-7,CASGLWREGAEEQYF,TGTGCTAGTGGTTTATGGAGAGAGGGGGCAGAGGAGCAGTACTTC
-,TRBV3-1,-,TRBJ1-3,CASSPRQNSGNTIYF,TGTGCCAGCAGCCCGCGACAAAACTCTGGAAACACCATATATTTT
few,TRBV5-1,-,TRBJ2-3,CASSLGSGRLGDTQYF,TGCGCCAGCAGCTTGGGTAGCGGACGACTTGGAGATACGCAGTATTTT
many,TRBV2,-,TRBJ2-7,CASRGSSYEQYF,TGTGCCAGCAGGGGATCTTCCTACGAGCAGTACTTC
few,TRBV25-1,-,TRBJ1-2,CASSELEAGFGNYGYTF,TGTGCCAGCAGTGAATTAGAGGCGGGGTTCGGTAACTATGGCTACACCTTC
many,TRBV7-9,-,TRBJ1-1,CASSPPSGGANTEAFF,TGTGCCAGCAGCCCACCGAGCGGGGGGGCAAACACTGAAGCTTTCTTT
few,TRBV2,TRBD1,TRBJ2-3,CASSVSGQGTDTQYF,TGTGCCAGCAGTGTCTCGGGACAGGGAACAGATACGCAGTATTTT
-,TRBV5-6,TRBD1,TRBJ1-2,CASTLEDRDYYGYTF,TGTGCCAGCACCCTGGAGGACAGGGACTATTATGGCTACACCTTC
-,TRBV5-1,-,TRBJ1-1,CASSPTVGTEAFF,TGCGCCAGCAGCCCGACCGTAGGAACTGAAGCTTTCTTT
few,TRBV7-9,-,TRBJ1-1,CASSLGWGPGTEAFF,TGTGCCAGCAGCTTAGGGTGGGGGCCGGGTACTGAAGCTTTCTTT
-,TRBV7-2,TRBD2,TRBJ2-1,CAGSSLLAGPRDEQFF,TGTGCCGGCAGCTCCTTACTAGCGGGGCCCAGGGATGAGCAGTTCTTC
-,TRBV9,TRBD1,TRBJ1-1,CASSVRIDRDYTEAFF,TGTGCCAGCAGCGTAAGGATAGACAGGGATTACACTGAAGCTTTCTTT
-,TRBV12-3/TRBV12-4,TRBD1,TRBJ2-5,CASRGDRDLQETQYF,TGTGCCAGCAGGGGGGACAGGGACCTCCAAGAGACCCAGTACTTC
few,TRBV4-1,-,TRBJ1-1,CASTRGSQGGTEAFF,TGCGCCAGCACCAGAGGGAGTCAAGGAGGCACTGAAGCTTTCTTT
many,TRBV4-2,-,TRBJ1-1,CASSQEDLGVIGAEAFF,TGTGCCAGCAGCCAAGAAGACCTTGGGGTTATTGGCGCTGAAGCTTTCTTT
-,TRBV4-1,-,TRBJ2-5,CASSPFGPTNPDGTQYF,TGCGCCAGCAGCCCTTTCGGGCCGACTAATCCCGATGGGACCCAGTACTTC
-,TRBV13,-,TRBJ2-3,CASSTGRTSTDTQYF,TGTGCCAGCAGCACCGGTAGGACTAGCACAGATACGCAGTATTTT
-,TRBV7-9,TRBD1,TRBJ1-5,CASSRTGELGQPQHF,TGTGCCAGCAGCAGGACAGGGGAATTAGGTCAGCCCCAGCATTTT
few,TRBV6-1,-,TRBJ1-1,CASVQNTEAFF,TGTGCCAGCGTCCAGAACACTGAAGCTTTCTTT
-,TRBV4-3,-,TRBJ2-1,CASSQAPDSYNEQFF,TGCGCCAGCAGCCAAGCCCCTGACAGCTACAATGAGCAGTTCTTC
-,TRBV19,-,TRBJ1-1,CASSIISSNTEAFF,TGTGCCAGTAGTATAATATCGTCGAACACTGAAGCTTTCTTT
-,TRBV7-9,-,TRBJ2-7,CASSTRGIEQYF,TGTGCCAGCTCTACGAGGGGGATCGAGCAGTACTTC
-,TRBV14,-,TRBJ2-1,CASTHRGSLQDEQFF,TGTGCCAGCACCCACAGAGGGTCCTTACAGGATGAGCAGTTCTTC
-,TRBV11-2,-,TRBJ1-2,CASSLVLAADYGYTF,TGTGCCAGCAGCTTAGTATTGGCGGCCGACTATGGCTACACCTTC
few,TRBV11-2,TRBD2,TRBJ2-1,CASSFYIGTSGGNEQFF,TGTGCCAGCAGCTTCTATATTGGGACTAGCGGGGGCAATGAGCAGTTCTTC
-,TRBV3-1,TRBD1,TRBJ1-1,CASSPGQVKTEAFF,TGTGCCAGCAGCCCCGGACAGGTCAAAACTGAAGCTTTCTTT
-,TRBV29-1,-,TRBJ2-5,CSVDPWGIGRSQETQYF,TGCAGCGTTGATCCTTGGGGTATCGGTCGGTCCCAAGAGACCCAGTACTTC
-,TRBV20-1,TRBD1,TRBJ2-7,CSALTTGGGSGYEQYF,TGCAGTGCGCTTACGACAGGGGGCGGTTCGGGCTACGAGCAGTACTTC
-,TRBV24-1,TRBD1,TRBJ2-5,CATSDLTGGWETQYF,TGTGCCACCAGTGATTTGACAGGGGGCTGGGAGACCCAGTACTTC
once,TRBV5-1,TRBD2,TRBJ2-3,CASSLAGGPGTDTQYF,TGCGCCAGCAGCCTAGCGGGGGGGCCTGGCACAGATACGCAGTATTTT
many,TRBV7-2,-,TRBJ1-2,CASSLDMQGLAGGYTF,TGTGCCAGCAGCTTAGATATGCAGGGATTAGCGGGAGGCTACACCTTC
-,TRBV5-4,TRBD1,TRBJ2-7,CASSLVGTGDYEQYF,TGTGCCAGCAGCTTGGTCGGGACAGGTGACTACGAGCAGTACTTC
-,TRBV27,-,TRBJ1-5,CASSPWWGNQPQHF,TGTGCCAGCAGTCCCTGGTGGGGCAATCAGCCCCAGCATTTT
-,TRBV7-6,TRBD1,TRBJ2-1,CASSRHPGTGIYNEQFF,TGTGCTAGCAGCCGGCACCCCGGGACAGGGATCTACAATGAGCAGTTCTTC
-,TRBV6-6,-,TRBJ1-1,CASSTPDF,TGTGCCAGCAGTACCCCAGATTTT
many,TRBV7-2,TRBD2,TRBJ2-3,CASSRLAGTLTDTQYF,TGTGCCAGCAGCCGACTAGCGGGGACCCTCACAGATACGCAGTATTTT
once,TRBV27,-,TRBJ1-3,CASSRGDTIYF,TGTGCCAGCAGTAGAGGGGACACCATATATTTT
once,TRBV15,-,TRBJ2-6,CATSRVGSGANVLTF,TGTGCCACCAGCAGAGTAGGGTCTGGGGCCAACGTCCTGACTTTC
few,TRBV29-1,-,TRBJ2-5,CSVGGLGAETQYF,TGCAGCGTTGGGGGGCTCGGGGCAGAGACCCAGTACTTC
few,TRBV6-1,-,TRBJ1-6,CASSSTPTGFKNSPLHF,TGTGCCAGCAGCTCGACGCCAACAGGGTTCAAGAATTCACCCCTCCACTTT
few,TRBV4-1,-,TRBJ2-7,CASSQDGSTIYEQYF,TGCGCCAGCAGCCAAGATGGATCCACCATTTACGAGCAGTACTTC
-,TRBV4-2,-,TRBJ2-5,CASSQVLREQETQYF,TGTGCCAGCAGCCAAGTCCTCCGGGAACAAGAGACCCAGTACTTC
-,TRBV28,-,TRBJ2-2,CASSFELGELFF,TGTGCCAGCAGTTTCGAGCTCGGGGAGCTGTTTTTT
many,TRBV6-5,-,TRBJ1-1,CASSYDRKVNTEAFF,TGTGCCAGCAGTTACGACAGGAAGGTGAACACTGAAGCTTTCTTT
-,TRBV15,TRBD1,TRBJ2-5,CATKKTGDQETQYF,TGTGCCACCAAGAAGACAGGGGACCAAGAGACCCAGTACTTC
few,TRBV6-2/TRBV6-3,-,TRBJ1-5,CASSYETRPQHF,TGTGCCAGCAGTTACGAGACGAGGCCCCAGCATTTT